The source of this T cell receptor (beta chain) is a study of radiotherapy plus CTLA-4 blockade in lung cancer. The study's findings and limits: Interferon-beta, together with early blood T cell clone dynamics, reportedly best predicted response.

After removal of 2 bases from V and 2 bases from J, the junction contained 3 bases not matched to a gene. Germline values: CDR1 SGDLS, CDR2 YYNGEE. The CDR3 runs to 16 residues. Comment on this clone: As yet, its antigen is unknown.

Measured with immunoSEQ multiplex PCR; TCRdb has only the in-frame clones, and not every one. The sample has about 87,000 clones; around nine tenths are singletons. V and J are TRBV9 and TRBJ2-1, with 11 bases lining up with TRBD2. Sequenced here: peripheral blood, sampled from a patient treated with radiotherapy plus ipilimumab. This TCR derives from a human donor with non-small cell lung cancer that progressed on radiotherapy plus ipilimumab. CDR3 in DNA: TGTGCCAGCAGCGTCTTAGCGGGAGGGACCTACAATGAGCAGTTCTTC. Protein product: CASSVLAGGTYNEQFF.